This TCR beta chain was observed in a study of monozygotic twins with inflammatory bowel disease. With the 5' RACE reads reprocessed, TCRdb shows one record per CDR3 protein and no DNA. This repertoire comprises around 450,000 distinct CDR3 sequences; its ten largest clones make up roughly 2.3%. Blood samples of approximately 2.5 ml were drawn from every donor. Whole-blood RNA isolation (total RNA) proceeded without T cell sorting. There are 15 residues in the CDR3. Germline V gene sequence: CDR1 KGHSH, CDR2 LQKENI. The chain is built from TRBV18 and TRBJ2-7. What was sequenced was blood. The sequence was collected from a human donor with ulcerative colitis or Crohn's disease, or a healthy co-twin of an affected twin (not recorded which). CDR3: CASSPADRSSYEQYF.